Detailed here is one TCR beta chain. The data were obtained in a study of blood T cell repertoires in COVID-19. Only in-frame clones appear in the TCRdb table, and some are missing; sequencing was by immunoSEQ multiplex PCR. The repertoire holds 200,000 or so clones, with about 90% as singletons. CDR1 SGDLS and CDR2 YYNGEE come from the germline V gene. CDR3 length: 15 residues. Trimming stripped 3 bases from V and 2 bases from J, with 14 bases between. The chain links TRBV9 to TRBJ1-1; tentative D call: TRBD1 (6 bases). Input material: PBMCs or T cells enriched from blood (not recorded which). This TCR was recovered from a woman aged 18-35 years who had recovered from COVID-19. CDR3 in amino acids: CASSERQDLNTEAFF. The CDR3 DNA sequence: TGTGCCAGCAGCGAACGACAGGACCTAAACACTGAAGCTTTCTTT.